This TCR beta chain was recovered during a study of PD-L1 blockade in urothelial cancer. Specified time point: peripheral blood 6 weeks after treatment start. Generated by immunoSEQ multiplex PCR, the TCRdb table keeps only in-frame clones and is missing some. The data contain tens of thousands of clones, roughly three quarters of them seen just once; the ten biggest clones take up about 3.5%. CDR3 size: 15 residues. The ends were cut back, 0 bases at V and 6 bases at J, with 12 bases in the middle. Looked up from germline, CDR1 is PRHDT and CDR2 is FYEKMQ (reference sequence). The source was PBMCs, collected around atezolizumab (anti-PD-L1) treatment. The clonotype comes from a man between 65 and 79 years old with urothelial cancer. This sequence joins TRBV13 and TRBJ1-5, with D maybe TRBD1 (5 bases). The CDR3 region has the DNA TGTGCCAGCAGCTTAGGGGGGGGGTTGGGTCAGCCCCAGCATTTT. It specifies CASSLGGGLGQPQHF. The full variable domain, completed using reference TRBV13 and TRBJ1-5, is AAGVIQSPRHLIKEKRETATLKCYPIPRHDTVYWYQQGPGQDPQFLISFYEKMQSDKGSIPDRFSAQQFSDYHSELNMSSLELGDSALYFCASSLGGGLGQPQHFGDGTRLSIL.